The 2 T cell receptor beta chains given below trace back to one sample, sequenced in a study of identical twins. TCRdb itself ran the 5' RACE reads through MiXCR, one entry per CDR3 protein. Among about 570,000 distinct CDR3 sequences listed, just under 10% were seen once. The same sample was also studied in work on yellow fever vaccine responses in identical twins.

Material for sequencing was PBMCs. Receptor source: a young woman in good health.

This clonotype was recorded a few times. The genes are TRBV28 and TRBJ2-7; D tentatively reads TRBD1 or TRBD2 (6 bases each). Germline V gene lookup returns CDR1 MDHEN and CDR2 SYDVKM. CDR3 size: 14 residues. Trimming stripped 7 bases from V and 4 bases from J, with 17 bases between. The CDR3 is CASNVEGGQYEQYF. In DNA form, the CDR3 reads TGTGCCAGCAACGTAGAGGGGGGCCAGTACGAGCAGTACTTC. The full variable domain, its missing parts supplied by reference TRBV28 and TRBJ2-7, is DVKVTQSSRYLVKRTGEKVFLECVQDMDHENMFWYRQDPGLGLRLIYFSYDVKMKEKGDIPEGYSVSREKKERFSLILESASTNQTSMYLCASNVEGGQYEQYFGPGTRLTVT.

This clonotype was counted many times. The rearrangement joins TRBV5-1 to TRBJ2-1; possibly TRBD1 for D (6 bases). Germline values: CDR1 SGHRS, CDR2 YFSETQ. Trimming removed 0 bases at V and 9 bases at J, with 16 bases between. CDR3 length: 15 residues. In nucleotides, the CDR3 is TGCGCCAGCAGCTTGGAGACAGGTGGATTGAGTGAGCAGTTCTTC. The encoded protein is CASSLETGGLSEQFF.